Detailed here is one T cell receptor (beta chain). Its antigen is currently unknown. The data belong to a study of Ad26.COV2.S vaccination and SARS-CoV-2 variants. Study as a whole: By the intramuscular route, Ad26.COV2.S was given once, or twice 56 days apart. Whole-study results and caveats: Breadth and depth estimates from TCRs may understate total T cell responses.

V was shortened by 2 bases and J by 2 bases, with 4 bases between the two germline ends. The CDR3 has 12 amino acids. The V gene's germline CDR1 is MNHNS and CDR2 SASEGT. Treatment meaning: 19 received Ad26.COV2.S at low or high dose, single or two shots; several received placebo; per-sample allocation not given. The samples date from day 63 after the first vaccine or placebo injection. This person who donated was an adult of 18-55 years in Boston. Libraries were prepared by immunoSEQ multiplex PCR; TCRdb keeps only in-frame clonotypes and omits some of them. The sample yields 350,000 to 500,000 clones, less than 95% seen once.

V is TRBV6-1 and J is TRBJ2-7, with D unclear. The starting material was peripheral blood, obtained in a trial of Ad26.COV2.S vaccine versus placebo. The TCR was taken from a person between 18 and 60 years old who received the Ad26.COV2.S COVID-19 vaccine or a placebo. The CDR3, as DNA: TGTGCCAGCAGTGAACAGACCTACGAGCAGTACTTC. This codes for CASSEQTYEQYF.